A single T cell receptor beta chain is shown here with its context. Its specificity is not known. Trimming removed 4 bases at V and 2 bases at J, with 12 bases between. CDR1 LNHNV and CDR2 YYDKDF come from the germline V gene (reference sequence). The CDR3 consists of 16 residues. This sample was taken from a study of OX40 agonist ivuxolimab in advanced cancers. Method: immunoSEQ multiplex PCR; TCRdb's copy keeps in-frame clones and lacks some. The sample lists some 58,000 clones; roughly nine tenths were seen once. Broader study findings: Expansion of clones was among the lowest in partial responders at 0.1-3.0 mg/kg.

The V gene is TRBV15, the J gene TRBJ2-6; D ambiguous. The TCR comes from an adult with an advanced solid tumor such as melanoma, head and neck, liver or kidney cancer. Material: CD4+ or CD8+ T cells sorted from blood, obtained in a trial of the OX40 agonist ivuxolimab. The CDR3 reads CATSINSKAGANVLTF. CDR3 nucleotide sequence: TGTGCCACCAGCATTAATTCAAAGGCTGGGGCCAACGTCCTGACTTTC.